This is a list of T cell receptor beta chains from one sample in a study of blood T cell repertoires in COVID-19. Clones were sequenced by immunoSEQ multiplex PCR, and TCRdb holds only the in-frame ones, with some missing. The sample has about 230,000 clones, around four fifths seen once. The sample comprised peripheral blood. The receptor set was obtained from a woman in her sixties or seventies with active or convalescent COVID-19. CDR3s include the opening cysteine and the closing phenylalanine or tryptophan. Each record gives: D gene, V gene, J gene, clone size, CDR3 length, CDR3 DNA, CDR3 protein. A D gene is named only where the DNA matches it firmly. Clone size, where shown, is once, few, many, or a class for clones that have expanded.

d_gene: TRBD2
v_gene: TRBV27
j_gene: TRBJ2-3
abundance: NA
len: 15
CDR3nt: TGTGCCAGCAACCAACTGGGGACTACCACAGATACGCAGTATTTT
CDR3aa: CASNQLGTTTDTQYF

d_gene: TRBD2
v_gene: TRBV6-4
j_gene: TRBJ2-1
abundance: NA
len: 15
CDR3nt: TGTGCCAGCAGTGTTAAAGCGGGGGGGCTCAATGAGCAGTTCTTC
CDR3aa: CASSVKAGGLNEQFF

d_gene: NA
v_gene: TRBV4-1
j_gene: TRBJ2-3
abundance: NA
len: 16
CDR3nt: TGCGCCAGCAGCCAATCCCCCCAGGGCGGAACAGATACGCAGTATTTT
CDR3aa: CASSQSPQGGTDTQYF

d_gene: NA
v_gene: TRBV7-9
j_gene: TRBJ1-5
abundance: NA
len: 15
CDR3nt: TGTGCCAGCAGCTCGGGCCGGCCAGGGAATCAGCCCCAGCATTTT
CDR3aa: CASSSGRPGNQPQHF

d_gene: NA
v_gene: TRBV6-5
j_gene: TRBJ2-6
abundance: once
len: 16
CDR3nt: TGTGCCAGCAGTTACCAGGGGCACTCTGGGGCCAACGTCCTGACTTTC
CDR3aa: CASSYQGHSGANVLTF

d_gene: NA
v_gene: TRBV5-1
j_gene: TRBJ2-7
abundance: NA
len: 16
CDR3nt: TGCGCCAGCAGCTTGTCCCTTGGGAGCCTCTCCTACGAGCAGTACTTC
CDR3aa: CASSLSLGSLSYEQYF

d_gene: TRBD2
v_gene: TRBV5-1
j_gene: TRBJ2-3
abundance: NA
len: 14
CDR3nt: TGCGCCAGCAGCTCTAGCGGTAGCACAGATACGCAGTATTTT
CDR3aa: CASSSSGSTDTQYF

d_gene: TRBD1
v_gene: TRBV19
j_gene: TRBJ1-2
abundance: NA
len: 12
CDR3nt: TGTGCCAGTACCTGGACAGGGGGTGGCTACACCTTC
CDR3aa: CASTWTGGGYTF

d_gene: NA
v_gene: TRBV3-1/TRBV3-2
j_gene: TRBJ1-2
abundance: NA
len: 12
CDR3nt: TGTGCCAGCAGCCAAGGCACAGGAGGCTACACCTTC
CDR3aa: CASSQGTGGYTF

d_gene: TRBD2
v_gene: TRBV19
j_gene: TRBJ2-3
abundance: NA
len: 14
CDR3nt: TGTGCCAGTAAAGGGAGGGAGGGCACAGATACGCAGTATTTT
CDR3aa: CASKGREGTDTQYF

d_gene: NA
v_gene: TRBV2
j_gene: TRBJ2-5
abundance: NA
len: 14
CDR3nt: TGTGCCAGCAAGTTTGGAGAGTACCAAGAGACCCAGTACTTC
CDR3aa: CASKFGEYQETQYF

d_gene: NA
v_gene: TRBV5-5
j_gene: TRBJ1-2
abundance: NA
len: 16
CDR3nt: TGTGCCAGCAGCTTCCTGGACTACCCGAACAGTGGGGGCTACACCTTC
CDR3aa: CASSFLDYPNSGGYTF

d_gene: TRBD1
v_gene: TRBV5-4
j_gene: TRBJ1-2
abundance: once
len: 14
CDR3nt: TGTGCCAGCAGCTTGGTTGGGACAGGGGGTGGCTACACCTTC
CDR3aa: CASSLVGTGGGYTF

d_gene: TRBD1
v_gene: TRBV18
j_gene: TRBJ1-2
abundance: NA
len: 15
CDR3nt: TGTGCCAGCTCACGCATGCGGACAGGGACGGATGGCTACACCTTC
CDR3aa: CASSRMRTGTDGYTF

d_gene: NA
v_gene: TRBV9
j_gene: TRBJ2-7
abundance: once
len: 16
CDR3nt: TGTGCCAGCAGCGTAGATATTGGGGGGGCCTCATACGAGCAGTACTTC
CDR3aa: CASSVDIGGASYEQYF

d_gene: TRBD1
v_gene: TRBV19
j_gene: TRBJ2-7
abundance: NA
len: 14
CDR3nt: TGTGCCACCCGGGACAGGGGGCGGCGACACGAGCAGTACTTC
CDR3aa: CATRDRGRRHEQYF

d_gene: TRBD1
v_gene: TRBV29-1
j_gene: TRBJ2-2
abundance: NA
len: 16
CDR3nt: TGCAGCGTTGTGGGGGGTGCGGGACAGGGCGCCGGGGAGCTGTTTTTT
CDR3aa: CSVVGGAGQGAGELFF